This T cell receptor (beta chain) appears in the sequencing data of a study of graft-versus-host responses after intestinal transplantation. Assay used: immunoSEQ multiplex PCR; TCRdb lists only in-frame clones, some missing. The sample yields approximately 100,000 clones, 87% seen once. There are 19 residues in the CDR3. Germline CDR1 is MNHEY and CDR2 is SMNVEV (reference sequence). J was trimmed by 1 base and V by 3 bases; bases with no gene match: 15. As to this clone: The antigen remains unidentified.

This chain joins TRBV27 and TRBJ2-1; 7 nucleotides align to TRBD2. The TCR originated in a human donor who received an intestinal transplant. Specimen: unstimulated CD4+ T cells sorted from spleen or lymph node cells, collected before intestinal transplant. This CDR3 is CASSFRGLVVEGSYNEQFF. CDR3 coding DNA: TGTGCCAGCAGTTTCCGCGGACTAGTCGTTGAAGGGTCCTACAATGAGCAGTTCTTC.